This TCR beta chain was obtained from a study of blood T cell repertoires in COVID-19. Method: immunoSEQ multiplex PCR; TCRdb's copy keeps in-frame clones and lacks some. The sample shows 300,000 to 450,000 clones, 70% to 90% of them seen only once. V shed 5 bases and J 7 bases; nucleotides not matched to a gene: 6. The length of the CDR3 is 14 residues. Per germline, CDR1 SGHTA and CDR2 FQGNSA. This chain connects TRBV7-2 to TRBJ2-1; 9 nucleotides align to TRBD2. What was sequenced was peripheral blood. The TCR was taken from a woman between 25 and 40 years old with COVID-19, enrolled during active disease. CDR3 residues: CASSELGLANEQFF. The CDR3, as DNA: TGTGCCAGCAGCGAACTCGGACTAGCGAATGAGCAGTTCTTC.